The clone carrying this T cell receptor (beta chain) was seen a few times. Its antigen is still unknown. The data originate from a study of T cell repertoires in cytomegalovirus infection. General study points: The study found HLA-C-restricted CMV-specific TCR beta clonotypes dominating the ex vivo response.

The CDR3 is made up of 12 amino acids. V was pared by 4 bases and J by 5 bases, with 9 bases between. Germline CDR1 SGHTS, CDR2 YDEGEE. TCRdb re-called the reads through MiXCR, storing one row per CDR3 protein. Among 200,000 to 250,000 distinct CDR3 sequences listed, over 20% were seen once. Sequencing was carried out using CD8+ T cells from PBMCs. This sequence joins TRBV5-8 and TRBJ1-2, with D uncertain. The sequence derives from a human donor in good health (CMV status not recorded). Some clones in this sample may be carry-over from other donors' samples. The CDR3 reads CASSTDGYGYTF. In DNA form, the CDR3 reads TGTGCCAGCAGCACGGACGGGTATGGCTACACCTTC.